This T cell receptor (beta chain) was found in a study of T cell changes during pregnancy in multiple sclerosis (dated by TCRdb to about 2019). As for the study more broadly: The study examined how the T cell repertoire changed over the course of pregnancy in women with multiple sclerosis.

Libraries were prepared through the immunoSEQ multiplex PCR assay. TCRdb carries this immuneACCESS record with in-frame sequences only. Its versions omit some clonotypes, under half of them owing to an unresolved V gene in the studies checked, with the rest unexplained. The sample records 50,000 to 65,000 clones, roughly 87% of which are singletons. Over 1.5% of the sample is in the top ten clones. A remark on this clone: There is no known antigen for this receptor. The record has no base qualities; no much larger clone is one base away.

The clonotype originates from a female donor with multiple sclerosis, enrolled in a pregnancy study. The sequences come from peripheral blood, collected in the first trimester of pregnancy.

The DNA is TGTGCCAGCAGCCCTACCCCGGGACTAGCCACAGATACGCAGTATTTT. Its protein reads: CASSPTPGLATDTQYF. The chain uses TRBV14 and TRBJ2-3, with 9 central nucleotides matching TRBD2. Taken from cysteine to phenylalanine, the CDR3 has 16 residues. Only the CDR3 portion is preserved as DNA: 48 bases, with reading frame beginning at the first base. V is cut back by 4 bases and J by 2 bases, with 7 bases in the junction unmatched. CDR1 and CDR2 are drawn from the germline V gene: SGHDN, FVKESK.